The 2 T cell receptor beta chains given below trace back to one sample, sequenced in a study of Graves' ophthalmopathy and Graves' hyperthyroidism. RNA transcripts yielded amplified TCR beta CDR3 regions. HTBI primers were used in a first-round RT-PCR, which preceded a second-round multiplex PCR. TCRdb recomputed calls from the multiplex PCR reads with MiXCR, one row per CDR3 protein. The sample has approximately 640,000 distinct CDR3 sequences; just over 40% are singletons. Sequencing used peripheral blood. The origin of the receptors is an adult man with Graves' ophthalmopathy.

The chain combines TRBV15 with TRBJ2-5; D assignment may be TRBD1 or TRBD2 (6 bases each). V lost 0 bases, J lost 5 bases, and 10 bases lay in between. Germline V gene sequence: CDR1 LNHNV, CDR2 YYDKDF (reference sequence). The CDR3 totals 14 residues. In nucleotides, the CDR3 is TGTGCCACCAGCAGAGAGGGGGGCAGGGAGACCCAGTACTTC. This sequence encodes CATSREGGRETQYF.

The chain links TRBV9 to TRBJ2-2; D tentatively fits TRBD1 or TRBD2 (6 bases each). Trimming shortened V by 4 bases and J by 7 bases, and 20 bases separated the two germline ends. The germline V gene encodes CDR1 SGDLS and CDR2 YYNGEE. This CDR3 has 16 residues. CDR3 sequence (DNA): TGTGCCAGCAGCTCCCAAGGGGGGACCCTTCACGGGGAGCTGTTTTTT. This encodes CASSSQGGTLHGELFF.